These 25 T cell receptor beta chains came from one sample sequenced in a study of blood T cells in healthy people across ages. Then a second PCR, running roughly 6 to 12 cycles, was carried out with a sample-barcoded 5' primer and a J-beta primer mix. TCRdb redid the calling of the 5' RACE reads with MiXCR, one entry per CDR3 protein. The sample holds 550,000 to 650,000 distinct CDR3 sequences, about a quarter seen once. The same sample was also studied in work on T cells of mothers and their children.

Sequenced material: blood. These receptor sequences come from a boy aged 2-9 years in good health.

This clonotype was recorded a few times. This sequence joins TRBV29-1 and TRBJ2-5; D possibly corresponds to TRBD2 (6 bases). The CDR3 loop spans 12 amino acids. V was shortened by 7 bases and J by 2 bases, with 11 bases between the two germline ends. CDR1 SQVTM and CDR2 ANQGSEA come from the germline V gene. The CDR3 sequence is CSARTNQETQYF. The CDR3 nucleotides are TGCAGCGCCAGGACTAATCAAGAGACCCAGTACTTC.

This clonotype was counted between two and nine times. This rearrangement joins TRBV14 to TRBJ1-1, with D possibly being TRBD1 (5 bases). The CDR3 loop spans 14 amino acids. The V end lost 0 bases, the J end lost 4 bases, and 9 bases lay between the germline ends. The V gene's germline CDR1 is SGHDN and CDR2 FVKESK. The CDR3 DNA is TGTGCCAGCAGCCAAGAGGTAGGGGCCACTGAAGCTTTCTTT. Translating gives CASSQEVGATEAFF. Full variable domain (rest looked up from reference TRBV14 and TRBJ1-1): EAGVTQFPSHSVIEKGQTVTLRCDPISGHDNLYWYRRVMGKEIKFLLHFVKESKQDESGMPNNRFLAERTGGTYSTLKVQPAELEDSGVYFCASSQEVGATEAFFGQGTRLTVV.

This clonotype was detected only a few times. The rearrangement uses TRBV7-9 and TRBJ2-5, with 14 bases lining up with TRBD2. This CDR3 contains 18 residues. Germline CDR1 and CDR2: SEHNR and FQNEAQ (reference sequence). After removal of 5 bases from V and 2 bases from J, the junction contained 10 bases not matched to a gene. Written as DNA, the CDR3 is TGTGCCAGCAGCCCCCGACCTAGGACTAGCGGGGGGCAAGAGACCCAGTACTTC. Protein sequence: CASSPRPRTSGGQETQYF.

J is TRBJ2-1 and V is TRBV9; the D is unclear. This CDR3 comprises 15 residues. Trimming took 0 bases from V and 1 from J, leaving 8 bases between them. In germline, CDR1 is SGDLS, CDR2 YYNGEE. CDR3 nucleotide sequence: TGTGCCAGCAGCGTAGACCCGGAATCCTACAATGAGCAGTTCTTC. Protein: CASSVDPESYNEQFF.

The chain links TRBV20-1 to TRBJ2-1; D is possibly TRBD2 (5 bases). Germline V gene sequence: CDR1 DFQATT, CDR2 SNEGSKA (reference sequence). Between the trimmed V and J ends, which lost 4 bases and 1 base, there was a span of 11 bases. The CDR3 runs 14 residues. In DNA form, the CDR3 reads TGCAGTGCTAATCCGACTAAGTCCTACAATGAGCAGTTCTTC. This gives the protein CSANPTKSYNEQFF.

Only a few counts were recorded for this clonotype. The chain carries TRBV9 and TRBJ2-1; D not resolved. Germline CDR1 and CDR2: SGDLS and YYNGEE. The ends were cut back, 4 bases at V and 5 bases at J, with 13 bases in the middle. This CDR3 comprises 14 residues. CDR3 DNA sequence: TGTGCCAGCAGCTCCCCCAGGAGTGACAATGAGCAGTTCTTC. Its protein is CASSSPRSDNEQFF.

The CDR3 spells CASSRLGTGGMYTGELFF. CDR3 DNA sequence: TGTGCCAGCAGCCGGCTCGGGACAGGGGGCATGTACACCGGGGAGCTGTTTTTT. The gene calls are TRBV3-1 and TRBJ2-2; TRBD1 agrees at 12 bases. The length of the CDR3 is 18 residues. The V gene end was trimmed by 4 bases and the J gene end by 3 bases; junction bases not matched to a gene: 9. From germline, CDR1 is LGHDT and CDR2 YNNKEL (reference sequence).

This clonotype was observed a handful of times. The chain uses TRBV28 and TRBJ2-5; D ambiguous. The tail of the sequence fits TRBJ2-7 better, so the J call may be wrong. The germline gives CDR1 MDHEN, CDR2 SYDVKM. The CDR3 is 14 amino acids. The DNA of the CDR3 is TGTGCCACCGGTGATCGGACCTATGATTACGAGCAGTACTTC. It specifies CATGDRTYDYEQYF.

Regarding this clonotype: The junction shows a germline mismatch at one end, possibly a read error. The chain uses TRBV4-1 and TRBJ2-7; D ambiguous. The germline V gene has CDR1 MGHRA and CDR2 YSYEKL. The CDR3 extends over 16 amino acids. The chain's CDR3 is CASSQERVGRSYEQSF. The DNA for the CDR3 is TGCGCCAGCAGCCAAGAAAGGGTTGGCAGATCCTACGAGCAGTCCTTC.

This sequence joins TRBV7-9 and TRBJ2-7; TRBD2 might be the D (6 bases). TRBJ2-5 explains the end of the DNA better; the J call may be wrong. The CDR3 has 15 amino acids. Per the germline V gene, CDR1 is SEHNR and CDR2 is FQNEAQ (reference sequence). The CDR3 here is CASSLVALARGTQYF. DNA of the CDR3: TGTGCCAGCAGCTTAGTAGCTCTAGCGAGAGGGACCCAGTACTTC.

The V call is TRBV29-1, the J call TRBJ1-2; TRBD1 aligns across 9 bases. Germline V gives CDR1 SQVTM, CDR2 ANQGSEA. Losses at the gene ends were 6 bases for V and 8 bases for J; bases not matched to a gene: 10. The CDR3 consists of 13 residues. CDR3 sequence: CSVGTGSYEGYTF. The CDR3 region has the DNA TGCAGCGTGGGGACAGGGAGCTATGAGGGCTACACCTTC.

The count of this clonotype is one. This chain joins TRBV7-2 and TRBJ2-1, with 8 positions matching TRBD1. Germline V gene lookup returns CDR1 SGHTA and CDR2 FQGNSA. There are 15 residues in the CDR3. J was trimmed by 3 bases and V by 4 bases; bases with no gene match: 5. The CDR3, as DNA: TGTGCCAGCAGCTACGGACAGGGCCTCTACAATGAGCAGTTCTTC. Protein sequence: CASSYGQGLYNEQFF.

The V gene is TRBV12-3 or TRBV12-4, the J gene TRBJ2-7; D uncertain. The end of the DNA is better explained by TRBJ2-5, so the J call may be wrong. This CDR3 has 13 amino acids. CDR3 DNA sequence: TGTGCCAGCAGTTTATTGGGGATGGAGACCCAGTACTTC. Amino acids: CASSLLGMETQYF.

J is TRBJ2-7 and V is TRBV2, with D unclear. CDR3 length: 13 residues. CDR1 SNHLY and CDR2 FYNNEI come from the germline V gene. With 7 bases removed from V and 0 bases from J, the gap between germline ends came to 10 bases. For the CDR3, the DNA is TGTGCCAGCACCCTGTTACCCTCCTACGAGCAGTACTTC. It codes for CASTLLPSYEQYF.

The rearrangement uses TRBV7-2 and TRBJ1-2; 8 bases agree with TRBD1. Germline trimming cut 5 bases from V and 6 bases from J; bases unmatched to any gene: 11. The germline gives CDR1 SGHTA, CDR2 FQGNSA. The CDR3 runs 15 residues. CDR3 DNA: TGTGCCAGCAGCCCACCGACAGGGGTAGGCGATGGCTACACCTTC. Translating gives CASSPPTGVGDGYTF. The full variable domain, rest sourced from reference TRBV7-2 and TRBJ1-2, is GAGVSQSPSNKVTEKGKDVELRCDPISGHTALYWYRQSLGQGLEFLIYFQGNSAPDKSGLPSDRFSAERTGGSVSTLTIQRTQQEDSAVYLCASSPPTGVGDGYTFGSGTRLTVV.

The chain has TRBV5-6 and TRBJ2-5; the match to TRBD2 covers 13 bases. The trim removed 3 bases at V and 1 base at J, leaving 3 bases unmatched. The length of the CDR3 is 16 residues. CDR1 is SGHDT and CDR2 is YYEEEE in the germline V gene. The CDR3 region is CASSYRTSGSQETQYF. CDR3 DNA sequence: TGTGCCAGCAGCTACAGGACTAGCGGGAGCCAAGAGACCCAGTACTTC.

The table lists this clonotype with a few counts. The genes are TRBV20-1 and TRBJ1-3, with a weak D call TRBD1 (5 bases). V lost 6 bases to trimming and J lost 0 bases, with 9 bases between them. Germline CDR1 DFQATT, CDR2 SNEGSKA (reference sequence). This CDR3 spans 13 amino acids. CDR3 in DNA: TGCAGTGCCGGGACGGACTCTGGAAACACCATATATTTT. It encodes CSAGTDSGNTIYF.

CDR3 sequence: CAISSGTIEYEQYF. In DNA form, the CDR3 reads TGTGCCATCAGTTCCGGGACAATAGAATACGAGCAGTACTTC. This chain joins TRBV10-3 and TRBJ2-7; D is perhaps TRBD1 (6 bases). Germline loops: CDR1 ENHRY, CDR2 SYGVKD. The CDR3 length is 14 residues. The V and J ends lost 5 bases and 4 bases respectively, with 15 bases between them.

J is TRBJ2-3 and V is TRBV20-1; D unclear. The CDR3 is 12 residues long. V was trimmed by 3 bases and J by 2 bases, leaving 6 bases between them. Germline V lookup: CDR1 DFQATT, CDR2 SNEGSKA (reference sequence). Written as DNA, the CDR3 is TGCAGTGCTAGGGTAGTCACAGATACGCAGTATTTT. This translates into CSARVVTDTQYF.

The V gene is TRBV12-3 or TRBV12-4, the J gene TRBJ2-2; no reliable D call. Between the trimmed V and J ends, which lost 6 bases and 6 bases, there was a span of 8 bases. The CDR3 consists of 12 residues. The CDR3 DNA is TGTGCCAGCAGCCAAGGATCCGGGGAGCTGTTTTTT. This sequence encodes CASSQGSGELFF.

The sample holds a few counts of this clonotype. The CDR3 region has the DNA TGTGCCAGTAGTATAGCAGGACACACAGATACGCAGTATTTT. Translation gives CASSIAGHTDTQYF. The chain has TRBV19 and TRBJ2-3; D possibly corresponds to TRBD1 (5 bases). Trimming pared 1 base from V and 2 bases from J, leaving 7 bases between. Germline V CDR1 and CDR2: LNHDA, SQIVND (reference sequence). This CDR3 is built from 14 residues.

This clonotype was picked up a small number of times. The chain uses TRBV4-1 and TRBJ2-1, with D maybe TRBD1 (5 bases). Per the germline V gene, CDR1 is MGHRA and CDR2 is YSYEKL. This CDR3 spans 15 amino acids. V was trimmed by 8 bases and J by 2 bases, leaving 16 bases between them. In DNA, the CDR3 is TGCGCCAGCGGGGATGGGGCCGAAACCTACAATGAGCAGTTCTTC. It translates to CASGDGAETYNEQFF.

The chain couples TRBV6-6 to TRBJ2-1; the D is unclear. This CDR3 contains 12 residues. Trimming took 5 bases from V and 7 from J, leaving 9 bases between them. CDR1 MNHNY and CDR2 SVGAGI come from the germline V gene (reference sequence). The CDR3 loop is CASSQSRNEQFF. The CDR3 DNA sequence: TGTGCCAGCAGTCAGTCGAGAAATGAGCAGTTCTTC.

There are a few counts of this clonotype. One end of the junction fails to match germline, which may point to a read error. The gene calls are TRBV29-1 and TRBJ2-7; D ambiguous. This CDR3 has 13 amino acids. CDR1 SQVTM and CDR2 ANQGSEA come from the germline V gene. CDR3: CGVEIGWAGEQYF. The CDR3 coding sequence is TGCGGCGTTGAAATAGGGTGGGCAGGCGAGCAGTACTTC.

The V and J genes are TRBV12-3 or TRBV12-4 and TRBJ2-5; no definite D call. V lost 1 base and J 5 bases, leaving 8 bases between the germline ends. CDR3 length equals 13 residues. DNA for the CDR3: TGTGCCAGCAGTTTAGTTTCGTGGGAGACCCAGTACTTC. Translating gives CASSLVSWETQYF.